Given below is one T cell receptor (beta chain) in context. This clone's antigen is unknown. No per-base quality is available; no much larger clone lies one base away. This sample was taken from a study of blood T cell repertoires in COVID-19 (dated by TCRdb to 2020 to 2021). Background on the whole study: Samples from collaborators originated in the United States, Italy and Spain and spanned both the acute and convalescent phases of COVID-19. Nearly every sample came with metadata listing a de-identified subject ID, COVID-19 status, age in years and sex. HLA class I and class II types, where available, came from metadata supplied by the sample provider rather than from assay-based typing. Samples were obtained from the ongoing ImmuneRACE study (first 160 participants) and from about 1,300 subjects provided by 6 global collaborators. The dataset comprised deeply sampled blood TCRbeta repertoires from subjects exposed to, actively infected with, or recovered from COVID-19. The prospective study material was composed of cDNA or gDNA derived from T cells, B-cell-depleted T cells, or PBMCs. The repertoires were released in a freely available public database intended as a resource for research on the immune response to SARS-CoV-2.

The immunoSEQ Assay, a bias-controlled multiplex PCR, was used to amplify TCRbeta CDR3 regions from genomic DNA. Regarding the original processing steps: The number of nucleated cells in each sample was estimated from the amplification of reference gene primers within the assay. Sequence reads were collapsed and filtered to measure the absolute abundance of every unique TCRbeta CDR3 rearrangement. For each sample, productive Simpson clonality was calculated by taking the square root of Simpson's diversity index across productive rearrangements. Here the immuneACCESS table is served through TCRdb, limited to in-frame sequences with V and J called. Missing clones are a known gap in these copies; in checked studies unresolved V genes cover under half, and the rest lacks a known reason. The V and J calls and the clone size are those of that table, but D and trimming were determined from the DNA. The sample table holds some 91,000 clones, of which around 78% were seen once. The top ten hold roughly 11% of the sample.

CDR1 and CDR2 were assigned from the germline V gene as KGHSH and LQKENI. There are 13 amino acids in the CDR3, from cysteine to phenylalanine inclusive. Only the CDR3 DNA is retained, 39 bases long and in frame from the first base. The junction carries 7 bases between V and J, which are trimmed by 2 bases and 5 bases respectively. The collaborating institutions used their own protocols to collect whole blood in K2EDTA tubes. For TCRbeta analysis, collaborator samples were shipped as frozen whole blood, as isolated PBMCs, or as DNA extracted from either sample type. Results and caveats for the whole study, not just this receptor: The amount of clinical and demographic metadata varied by source and participant and was provided uncurated.

The clonotype was recovered from a human donor in a cohort sampled during active COVID-19. This chain joins TRBV18 to TRBJ1-5; the best D guess is TRBD1, with 5 bases matching. The sample comprised peripheral blood. The CDR3 loop reads CASSPGGDQPQHF. The nucleotide sequence reads TGTGCCAGCTCACCAGGGGGGGATCAGCCCCAGCATTTT.